This T cell receptor (beta chain) was captured in a study of T cell responses to AZD1222 COVID-19 vaccine (dated by TCRdb to the early 2020s). Turning to the overall study: TCR sequencing was performed for roughly 250 trial participants, of whom about 200 were given two doses of AZD1222 and around 25 were given two doses of MenACWY control vaccine. Enrollment into the trials was organized by age into subgroups of 18-55, 56-69 and 70-plus years, and those subgroups contained roughly 140, 27 and 60 TCR-sequenced participants, respectively. Broad study findings and their caveats: Because no day 14 peak-response samples were available, repertoires were characterized only after the peak T cell response. After two AZD1222 doses, both the breadth and the depth of spike-specific TCRs were significantly higher than at day 0 and than in MenACWY recipients. The whole spike protein was spanned by vaccine-associated CD4 TCRs, and dominant responses were seen in regions 160-218 and 743-854. Reportedly, close to half of the unique spike-specific TCRs recognized epitopes lying outside the regions that are mutated in the B.1.351 and B.1.1.7 variants. The 56-69-year group was small, and its depth increase did not reach significance, likely because of low power. Participants were mostly white British and included more females than males, and it was suggested by the authors that clonal diversity may have been underestimated. Conclusions about previously exposed vaccinees were limited because only six AZD1222 recipients were SARS-CoV-2 seropositive at baseline.

The CDR1 and CDR2 encoded by the germline V gene are SGDLS and YYNGEE. V sheds 1 base and J sheds 4 bases, leaving 8 bases between their ends. Including the terminal cysteine and phenylalanine, the CDR3 comprises 13 residues. Only the CDR3 portion is preserved as DNA: 39 bases, with reading frame beginning at the first base. This sample's time point label indicates: about 28 days (+/-7) after the second vaccine dose. AZD1222 recipients given second doses at about 4 weeks or at about 12 weeks were pooled, since spike-specific TCR depth and breadth were not found to differ between the two schedules. Vaccinee samples came from UK trials COV001 and COV002, including a single-blind randomized controlled phase 2/3 trial of AZD1222 (ChAdOx1 nCoV-19) in healthy adults. Trial participant PBMC samples were collected at day 0 and day 28 after the second dose for TCRbeta chain sequencing. This clone has just one count. Its binding antigen is unknown. No quality values exist for individual bases; no much larger clone is one base distant.

The CDR3 regions of human TCRbeta chains were analyzed by immunosequencing. Concerning the study's data processing: Repertoire TCRs were matched against a reference library of SARS-CoV-2-specific TCRs generated with the MIRA antigen-specificity platform. Breadth meant the fraction of unique TCRs that were SARS-CoV-2-associated, whereas depth meant the fraction of total T cells that were SARS-CoV-2-associated. Using the MIRA data, each spike-specific TCR was assigned both to the spike region to which the TCR was reactive and to a CD4 or CD8 class. Log10-transformed breadth and depth values were compared by one-way ANOVA with Sidak's multiple comparisons tests. The clones in this table, taken by TCRdb from immuneACCESS, are in-frame only. Not every clone is retained; where verified, under half of the shortfall comes from an unresolved V gene, and the cause of the rest is unknown. V, J and clone size reflect that table, while D and trimming were determined from the DNA. This sample lists fewer than 120,000 clones; about 95% were detected once. The top ten constitute approximately 2.8% of the sample.

The rearrangement combines TRBV9 with TRBJ2-5; TRBD2 is a possible D gene, resting on 5 matching bases. The input for sequencing was peripheral blood, taken 28 days after the second AZD1222 dose. The clonotype originates from an adult who received the AZD1222 COVID-19 vaccine. The CDR3 protein: CASSVMAGETQYF. Read as DNA, the sequence is TGTGCCAGCAGCGTAATGGCGGGAGAGACCCAGTACTTC.